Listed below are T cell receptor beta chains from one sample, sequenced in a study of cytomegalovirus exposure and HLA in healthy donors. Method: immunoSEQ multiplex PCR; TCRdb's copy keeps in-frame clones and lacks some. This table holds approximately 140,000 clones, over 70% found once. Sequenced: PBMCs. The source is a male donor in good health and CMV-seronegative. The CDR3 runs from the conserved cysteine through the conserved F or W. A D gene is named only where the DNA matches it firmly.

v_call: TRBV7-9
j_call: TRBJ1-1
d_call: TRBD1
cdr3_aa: CASSQRDRGNTEAFF
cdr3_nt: TGTGCCAGCAGCCAAAGGGACAGGGGGAACACTGAAGCTTTCTTT

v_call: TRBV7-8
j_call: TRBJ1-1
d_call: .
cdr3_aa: CASSLALTRSTEAFF
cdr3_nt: TGTGCCAGCAGCTTAGCTTTAACAAGGAGCACTGAAGCTTTCTTT

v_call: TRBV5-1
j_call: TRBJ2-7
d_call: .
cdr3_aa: CASSLSAYEQYF
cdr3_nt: TGCGCCAGCAGCTTGTCAGCGTACGAGCAGTACTTC

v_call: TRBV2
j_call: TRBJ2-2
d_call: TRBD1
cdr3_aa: CASSPGTGFNHGELFF
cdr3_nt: TGTGCCAGCAGTCCCGGGACAGGGTTTAACCACGGGGAGCTGTTTTTT

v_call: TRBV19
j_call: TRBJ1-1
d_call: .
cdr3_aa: CASSPQGLGTEAFF
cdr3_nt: TGTGCCAGTAGTCCACAGGGTTTGGGGACTGAAGCTTTCTTT

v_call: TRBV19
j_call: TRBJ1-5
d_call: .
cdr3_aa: CASSHRGDNQPQHF
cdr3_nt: TGTGCCAGTAGTCACCGGGGAGACAATCAGCCCCAGCATTTT

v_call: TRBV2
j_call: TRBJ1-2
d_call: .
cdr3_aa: CASSERGTYGYTF
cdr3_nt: TGTGCCAGCAGTGAACGCGGGACCTATGGCTACACCTTC

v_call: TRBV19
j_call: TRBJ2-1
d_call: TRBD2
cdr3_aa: CASSIDYSASGYNEQFF
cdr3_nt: TGTGCCAGTAGTATAGATTATTCGGCTAGCGGGTACAATGAGCAGTTCTTC

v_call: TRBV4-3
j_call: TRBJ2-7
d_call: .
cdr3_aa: CASSQHMEGSYEQYF
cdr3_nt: TGCGCCAGCAGCCAGCATATGGAGGGATCCTACGAGCAGTACTTC

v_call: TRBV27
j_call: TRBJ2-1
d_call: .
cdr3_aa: CASSLAGLQSGQFF
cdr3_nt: TGTGCCAGCAGTCTGGCGGGACTCCAGTCAGGGCAGTTCTTC

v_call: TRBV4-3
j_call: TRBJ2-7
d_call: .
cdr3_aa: CASSQEWGPYEQYF
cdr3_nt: TGCGCCAGCAGCCAAGAGTGGGGGCCCTACGAGCAGTACTTC

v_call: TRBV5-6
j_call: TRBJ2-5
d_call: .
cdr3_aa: CASSFFVQETQYF
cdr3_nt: TGTGCCAGCAGCTTCTTTGTCCAAGAGACCCAGTACTTC

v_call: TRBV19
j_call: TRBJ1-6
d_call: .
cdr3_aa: CASMAREYNSPLHF
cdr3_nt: TGTGCCAGTATGGCGCGGGAATATAATTCACCCCTCCACTTT

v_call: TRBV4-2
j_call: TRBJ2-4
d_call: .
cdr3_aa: CASSQGGARAKNIQYF
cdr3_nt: TGTGCCAGCAGCCAAGGCGGAGCCCGAGCCAAAAACATTCAGTACTTC

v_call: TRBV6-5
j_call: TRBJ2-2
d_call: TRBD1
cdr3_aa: CASSPRDSNTGELFF
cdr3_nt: TGTGCCAGCAGCCCAAGGGACAGTAACACCGGGGAGCTGTTTTTT

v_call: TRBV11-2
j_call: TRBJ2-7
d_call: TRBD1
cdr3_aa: CASSLGTGAYEQYF
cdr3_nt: TGTGCCAGCAGCTTAGGGACAGGAGCCTACGAGCAGTACTTC